Below, 26 T cell receptor beta chains from the same sample are listed, as sequenced in a study of blood T cells in healthy people across ages (dated by TCRdb to about 2015). The library was obtained by 5' RACE. Sequencing was performed on an Illumina HiSeq 2500. The second PCR ran for about 6 to 11 cycles and used a J-beta primer mix along with a sample-barcoded 5' primer. TCRdb's own reprocessing of the public reads used fastp at Q25 and MiXCR and kept productive beta chains. Here each entry gathers all rows of one CDR3 protein and keeps the most common genes and DNA. Here the sample has approximately 1,000,000 distinct CDR3 sequences; under 55% occur a single time. Of the sample, 15% to 20% is held by the ten largest clones. What was sequenced was blood. The receptors here all came from a woman aged 55-69 years in good health.

V and J are TRBV28 and TRBJ2-5, with 7 bases that match TRBD2. The end of the DNA is better explained by TRBJ2-7, so the J call may be wrong. The CDR3 spans 14 residues. The germline gives CDR1 MDHEN, CDR2 SYDVKM. Written as DNA, the CDR3 is TGTGCCAGCAGTTTTCTCGGGTCGGGGGGCGAGCAGTACTTC. Protein product: CASSFLGSGGEQYF.

This clonotype came up a few times. The rearrangement uses TRBV10-3 and TRBJ2-7; 8 positions agree with TRBD2. The germline gives CDR1 ENHRY, CDR2 SYGVKD. The ends lost 6 bases at V and 7 bases at J; junction bases unmatched: 26. The CDR3 is 19 residues long. CDR3 DNA: TGTGCCATCAGCGCGGGGTCCCTAGCGGGTAGAGCCGGCTTGGGGGAGCAGTACTTC. Encoded protein: CAISAGSLAGRAGLGEQYF.

The rearrangement uses TRBV6-4 and TRBJ1-4, with D hard to call. Trimming cost V 3 bases and J 12 bases, with 8 bases left between them. Germline V CDR1 and CDR2: MRHNA, SNTAGT. This CDR3 is 11 amino acids long. The DNA of the CDR3 is TGTGCCAGCAGTGAACAAGGCGAACTGTTTTTT. The encoded protein is CASSEQGELFF.

There are a few counts of this clonotype. The CDR3 spells CASSGGGGAKNIQYF. The DNA of the CDR3 is TGCGCCAGCAGCGGGGGCGGGGGGGCCAAAAACATTCAGTACTTC. J is TRBJ2-4 and V is TRBV4-1; 8 positions agree with TRBD2. The germline V gene encodes CDR1 MGHRA and CDR2 YSYEKL. The CDR3 is made up of 15 amino acids. The trim removed 5 bases at V and 1 base at J, leaving 4 bases unmatched.

This clonotype was counted a few times. Its ends do not fully match the called genes, so a read error is possible. The chain uses TRBV5-1 and TRBJ2-6; perhaps TRBD1 as D (5 bases). Germline CDR1 is SGHRS and CDR2 is YFSETQ. There are 15 residues in the CDR3. The CDR3 protein is CASSLRISGANVLTF. The CDR3 DNA sequence: TGCGCCAGCAGCTTAAGGATCTCTGGGGCCAACGTCCTTACTTTC.

Turning to this clonotype: The junction and the germline gene differ at one end; a read error may be behind it. The chain employs TRBV7-9 and TRBJ2-6, with 16 bases identical to TRBD2. The germline V gene encodes CDR1 SEHNR and CDR2 FQNEAQ (reference sequence). CDR3 length: 18 amino acids. CDR3 protein: CASSLGTSGRGGANVPTF. The CDR3 nucleotides are TGTGCCAGCAGCCTAGGGACTAGCGGGAGGGGTGGGGCCAACGTCCCGACTTTC.

The chain has TRBV10-1 and TRBJ2-7; possibly TRBD2 for D (6 bases). The CDR3 totals 14 residues. The V gene lost 3 bases and the J gene lost 5 bases, with 14 bases spanning the gap. In germline, CDR1 is WNHNN, CDR2 SYGVQD (reference sequence). CDR3 DNA sequence: TGCGCCAGCAGTGACATTCGGGGGTCCCACGAGCAGTACTTC. It yields the protein CASSDIRGSHEQYF.

The chain joins TRBV7-9 to TRBJ1-4; D call uncertain. Germline V gives CDR1 SEHNR, CDR2 FQNEAQ (reference sequence). This CDR3 is 15 amino acids long. The germline V and J ends were trimmed by 5 bases and 3 bases, with 13 bases remaining between them. CDR3 residues: CASSPPPPANEKLFF. CDR3 DNA sequence: TGTGCCAGCAGCCCCCCACCGCCCGCTAATGAAAAACTGTTTTTT.

The chain carries TRBV5-6 and TRBJ2-7; the D gene is possibly TRBD2 (6 bases). Per germline, CDR1 SGHDT and CDR2 YYEEEE. V gave up 4 bases and J gave up 7 bases, with 24 bases separating them. The CDR3 runs to 16 residues. CDR3 sequence (DNA): TGTGCCAGCAGCCGCAGGACTGGGAGGAGTTCGAGAGAGCAGTACTTC. This codes for CASSRRTGRSSREQYF.

This clonotype was observed a few times. The gene calls are TRBV6-1 and TRBJ2-1, with D perhaps matching TRBD1 (6 bases). Germline V lookup: CDR1 MNHNS, CDR2 SASEGT. CDR3 size: 14 residues. Trimming pared 7 bases from V and 6 bases from J, leaving 16 bases between. CDR3 sequence: CASTRTDYPNEQFF. Here the CDR3 DNA reads TGTGCCAGCACGCGGACAGATTACCCCAATGAGCAGTTCTTC.

This sequence joins TRBV10-3 and TRBJ2-5, with D uncertain. This CDR3 region has 14 residues. The germline CDR1 and CDR2 sequences are ENHRY and SYGVKD. Trimming cost V 3 bases and J 3 bases, with 11 bases left between them. For the CDR3, the DNA is TGTGCCATCAGTGACAGGCAGAAAGAAGAGACCCAGTACTTC. It encodes CAISDRQKEETQYF.

The chain combines TRBV7-6 with TRBJ2-7; no reliable D call. Germline V gene lookup returns CDR1 SGHVS and CDR2 FNYEAQ. Deletions cut 1 base from V and 7 bases from J, with 23 bases between. CDR3 length equals 17 residues. CDR3 in amino acids: CASSLGLAPTPSVEQYF. The CDR3, as DNA: TGTGCCAGCAGCTTAGGGCTGGCACCAACTCCCTCGGTGGAGCAGTACTTC.

This chain uses TRBV7-9 with TRBJ1-1; a possible D gene is TRBD1 (5 bases). CDR1 is SEHNR and CDR2 is FQNEAQ in the germline V gene (reference sequence). CDR3 length equals 12 residues. Trimming took 4 bases from V and 7 from J, leaving 10 bases between them. DNA for the CDR3: TGTGCCAGCAGCTCCCCGGGGGGTGAAGCTTTCTTT. It is translated as CASSSPGGEAFF.

The chain joins TRBV15 to TRBJ2-1; the match to TRBD1 covers 11 bases. The CDR3 covers 19 residues. The V segment lost 0 bases and the J segment 7 bases; nucleotides outside the gene matches: 14. Per the germline V gene, CDR1 is LNHNV and CDR2 is YYDKDF (reference sequence). CDR3 protein: CATSRDPPVGQGAWNEQFF. In DNA, the CDR3 is TGTGCCACCAGCAGAGATCCCCCCGTTGGACAGGGGGCTTGGAATGAGCAGTTCTTC.

The chain joins TRBV10-3 to TRBJ2-1; 14 bases line up with TRBD2. Germline V gene data show CDR1 as ENHRY and CDR2 as SYGVKD. With V trimmed by 7 bases and J by 4 bases, 6 bases remained unmatched. This CDR3 region has 16 residues. This CDR3 reads CAITGTSGSTYNEQFF. Written as DNA, the CDR3 is TGTGCCATCACCGGGACTAGCGGGAGCACTTACAATGAGCAGTTCTTC.

This clonotype has a single count. The chain joins TRBV10-3 to TRBJ2-3; TRBD1 matches at 9 bases. J lost 5 bases, V lost 5 bases, and 5 bases had no gene match. Germline V gene sequence: CDR1 ENHRY, CDR2 SYGVKD. There are 14 residues in the CDR3. The chain's CDR3 is CAISKTGGGDTQYF. CDR3 nucleotides: TGTGCCATCAGTAAAACAGGGGGCGGAGATACGCAGTATTTT.

The CDR3 spells CASSPYHRVDGANVLTF. The CDR3 region has the DNA TGTGCCAGCAGTCCCTACCACAGGGTAGATGGGGCCAACGTCCTGACTTTC. The chain employs TRBV27 and TRBJ2-6, with D possibly being TRBD1 (6 bases). Germline loops: CDR1 MNHEY, CDR2 SMNVEV (reference sequence). The germline V and J ends were trimmed by 5 bases and 3 bases, with 17 bases remaining between them. The CDR3 spans 17 residues.

V usage is TRBV7-3 and J usage is TRBJ2-3; TRBD1 matches at 7 bases. The CDR3 is 16 amino acids. The J segment lost 1 base and the V segment lost 2 bases, leaving 6 bases of the junction unmatched. Germline CDR1 reads SGHTA; CDR2 reads FQGTGA. As DNA, the CDR3 is TGTGCCAGCAGCTTATCGACAGGGATTGGCACAGATACGCAGTATTTT. It encodes CASSLSTGIGTDTQYF. The full variable domain, in which reference TRBV7-3 and TRBJ2-3 provide the parts outside the CDR3, is GAGVSQTPSNKVTEKGKYVELRCDPISGHTALYWYRQSLGQGPEFLIYFQGTGAADDSGLPNDRFFAVRPEGSVSTLKIQRTERGDSAVYLCASSLSTGIGTDTQYFGPGTRLTVL.

This chain joins TRBV18 and TRBJ2-6; D not resolved. Germline V lookup: CDR1 KGHSH, CDR2 LQKENI. The V gene lost 1 base and the J gene lost 0 bases, with 10 bases spanning the gap. The CDR3 is made up of 17 amino acids. The CDR3 bases are TGTGCCAGCTCACCACGACTCAAGTCCTCTGGGGCCAACGTCCTGACTTTC. Protein sequence: CASSPRLKSSGANVLTF.

This clonotype was detected only a few times. The chain has TRBV27 and TRBJ2-7, with D possibly TRBD2 on 5 matching bases. V gave up 6 bases and J gave up 0 bases, with 12 bases separating them. CDR1 and CDR2 from the germline V gene are MNHEY and SMNVEV (reference sequence). The CDR3 extends over 14 amino acids. The CDR3 spells CASRARRGSYEQYF. DNA for the CDR3: TGTGCCAGCAGGGCCAGACGGGGCTCCTACGAGCAGTACTTC.

The CDR3 region is CASSLPDTYNEQFF. The DNA of the CDR3 is TGCGCCAGCAGCTTGCCGGACACCTACAATGAGCAGTTCTTC. The chain recombines TRBV5-1 with TRBJ2-1; the D gene is possibly TRBD1 (5 bases). This CDR3 contains 14 residues. With 1 base removed from V and 2 bases from J, the gap between germline ends came to 7 bases. Germline V gene data show CDR1 as SGHRS and CDR2 as YFSETQ.

Concerning this clonotype itself: The junction departs from germline at one end; a sequencing error may be responsible. The CDR3 loop is CGVGGLAVTYNEQYF. CDR3 DNA sequence: TGCGGCGTGGGAGGACTAGCGGTTACCTACAATGAGCAGTACTTC. The chain uses TRBV29-1 and TRBJ2-7, with TRBD2 identical over 10 bases. The germline CDR1 and CDR2 sequences are SQVTM and ANQGSEA. CDR3 size: 15 residues.

The J gene is TRBJ2-7, the V gene TRBV19; TRBD2 aligns across 12 bases. The junction had 4 bases not matched to a gene; V was cut back by 4 bases and J by 3 bases. The germline V gene has CDR1 LNHDA and CDR2 SQIVND (reference sequence). This CDR3 contains 15 residues. The CDR3 is CASSTATSGSYEQYF. The CDR3 region has the DNA TGTGCCAGTAGTACTGCGACTAGCGGGAGCTACGAGCAGTACTTC.

The V call is TRBV7-9, the J call TRBJ2-1, with 9 bases aligning to TRBD2. This CDR3 contains 16 residues. CDR1 is SEHNR, CDR2 FQNEAQ, per germline (reference sequence). Germline trimming cut 7 bases from V and 4 bases from J; bases unmatched to any gene: 11. This chain's CDR3 is CASIALAGTKYNEQFF. In DNA, the CDR3 is TGTGCCAGCATAGCTCTAGCGGGAACAAAATACAATGAGCAGTTCTTC.

The chain carries TRBV29-1 and TRBJ2-3, with TRBD2 matching over 9 bases. Unmatched junction bases numbered 4, after V lost 2 bases and J lost 4 bases. CDR3 length: 14 amino acids. Germline CDR1 and CDR2: SQVTM and ANQGSEA. For the CDR3, the DNA is TGCAGCGTTGAAAGCGCGGGAGGGGCAGATACGCAGTATTTT. This gives the protein CSVESAGGADTQYF.

Many counts were recorded for this clonotype. The chain combines TRBV2 with TRBJ2-5, with a tentative D call TRBD1 (5 bases). There are 13 residues in the CDR3. Germline CDR1 SNHLY, CDR2 FYNNEI. V lost 2 bases to trimming and J lost 5 bases, with 9 bases between them. CDR3 nucleotides: TGTGCCAGCAGTGAACCGCAGGGTGAGACCCAGTACTTC. This sequence encodes CASSEPQGETQYF. The full variable domain, with the rest looked up from reference TRBV2 and TRBJ2-5, is EPEVTQTPSHQVTQMGQEVILRCVPISNHLYFYWYRQILGQKVEFLVSFYNNEISEKSEIFDDQFSVERPDGSNFTLKIRSTKLEDSAMYFCASSEPQGETQYFGPGTRLLVL.